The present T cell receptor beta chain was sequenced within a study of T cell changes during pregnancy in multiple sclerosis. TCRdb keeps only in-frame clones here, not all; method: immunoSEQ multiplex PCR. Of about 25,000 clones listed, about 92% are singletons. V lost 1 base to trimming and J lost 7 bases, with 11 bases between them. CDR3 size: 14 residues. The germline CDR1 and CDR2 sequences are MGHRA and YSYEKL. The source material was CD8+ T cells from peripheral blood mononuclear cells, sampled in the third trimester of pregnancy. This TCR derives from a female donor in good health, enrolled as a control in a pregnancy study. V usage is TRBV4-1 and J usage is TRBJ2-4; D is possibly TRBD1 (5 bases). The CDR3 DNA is TGCGCCAGCAGCCAAGGTGACAGTCCCAACATTCAGTACTTC. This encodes CASSQGDSPNIQYF.